This TCR beta chain comes out of a study of STAT5B mutations in CD4+ large granular lymphocyte leukemia. Generated by immunoSEQ multiplex PCR, the TCRdb table keeps only in-frame clones and is missing some. The sample has under 25,000 clones, about 78% seen once; the top ten hold 0.5% to 0.65%. Trimming stripped 6 bases from V and 0 bases from J, with 9 bases between. This CDR3 spans 14 amino acids. Germline-derived CDR1 and CDR2 are SNHLY and FYNNEI. The table lists this clone with a few counts. The chain links TRBV2 to TRBJ1-5, with TRBD1 as a possible D gene (5 bases). The source of this sequence is a human donor in good health. Source material: CD4+ T cells from blood buffy coats. The CDR3: CASRGRGSNQPQHF. The CDR3 nucleotides are TGTGCCAGCAGGGGACGGGGTAGCAATCAGCCCCAGCATTTT. Together with reference TRBV2 and TRBJ1-5, the CDR3 gives the full variable domain: EPEVTQTPSHQVTQMGQEVILRCVPISNHLYFYWYRQILGQKVEFLVSFYNNEISEKSEIFDDQFSVERPDGSNFTLKIRSTKLEDSAMYFCASRGRGSNQPQHFGDGTRLSIL.